This T cell receptor beta chain was recovered during a study of regulatory T cells in long-lasting Graves disease. Regarding the study as a whole: Graves' patients with persistent disease showed TCR diversity lower than patients newly diagnosed. Preferential use of TRBV28, TRBJ1-2 and TRBJ2-5 was seen in persistent disease.

Construction of the TCR beta libraries employed iRepertoire HTBI primers in conjunction with Arm-PCR of CDR3 regions. Via MiXCR, TCRdb re-called the multiplex PCR reads, giving one row per CDR3 protein. The sample consists of 350,000 to 500,000 distinct CDR3 sequences, approximately 14% of them appearing once. This CDR3 spans 16 amino acids. J gave up 3 bases and V 0 bases, and 9 bases lay outside the gene matches. Germline CDR1 reads DFQATT; CDR2 reads SNEGSKA (reference sequence). At least ten counts were recorded for this clonotype. The antigen is unknown. Stated time point: newly diagnosed GD, antithyroid drugs for less than 3 months. RNA extracted from PBMCs served as the sequencing template. Graves' disease diagnosis relied on American Thyroid Association guidelines. These records were also assigned to another study, of T cells in Graves' hyperthyroidism and ophthalmopathy. This second study notes: A median about 7 months before onset, the model predicted ophthalmopathy.

This chain uses TRBV20-1 with TRBJ2-7; TRBD2 agrees at 9 bases. This TCR was sampled from a woman between 50 and 59 years old with Graves disease. The input for sequencing was peripheral blood mononuclear cells (PBMCs), taken at new diagnosis, from a patient treated with antithyroid drugs. CDR3 loop: CSAREGLAGPFYEQYF. Here the CDR3 DNA reads TGCAGTGCTAGAGAGGGGCTAGCGGGACCCTTCTACGAGCAGTACTTC.